These T cell receptor beta chains were read from a single sample in a study of cytomegalovirus exposure and HLA in healthy donors. Sequencing was performed with immunoSEQ multiplex PCR; in TCRdb, only in-frame clones are kept and a portion is missing. The data hold around 200,000 clones, with roughly 85% observed a single time. Input material: PBMCs. Source of these receptors: a young man in good health and CMV-seronegative. CDR3s leave out the opening cysteine and the closing phenylalanine or tryptophan.

J: TRBJ1-5
length: 14
V: TRBV5-1
CDR3: ASSLNPQGTNQPQH

J: TRBJ2-5
length: 13
V: TRBV7-2
CDR3: ASSSTGPLGETQY

J: TRBJ1-5
length: 13
V: TRBV18
CDR3: ASSPGQGFGQPQH

J: TRBJ1-4
length: 13
V: TRBV5-4
CDR3: ASSLAGTANEKLF

J: TRBJ1-5
length: 17
V: TRBV7-8
CDR3: ASSPRPGQGLFSNQPQH

J: TRBJ1-2
length: 11
V: TRBV7-3
CDR3: ASSLVSGEGYT

J: TRBJ2-1
length: 12
V: TRBV11-3
CDR3: ASSLDWTGNEQF

J: TRBJ1-2
length: 11
V: TRBV7-6
CDR3: ASSLGTGSGYT

J: TRBJ2-3
length: 15
V: TRBV4-2
CDR3: ASSQDPTSGGGDTQY

J: TRBJ2-3
length: 11
V: TRBV27
CDR3: ASAITSTDTQY

J: TRBJ2-3
length: 16
V: TRBV16
CDR3: ASSQSSAGGVNTDTQY

J: TRBJ2-7
length: 11
V: TRBV6-1
CDR3: ASSDDSSYEQY

J: TRBJ2-1
length: 13
V: TRBV19
CDR3: ASSILVTSYNEQF

J: TRBJ2-1
length: 14
V: TRBV7-6
CDR3: ASSPLTELSHNEQF

J: TRBJ2-7
length: 10
V: TRBV28
CDR3: ASSLGGREQY

J: TRBJ2-2
length: 11
V: TRBV6-1
CDR3: ASSSVGDGELF

J: TRBJ2-7
length: 12
V: TRBV5-6
CDR3: ASSLGLATYEQY

J: TRBJ2-5
length: 13
V: TRBV7-2
CDR3: ASSASVTGQETQY

J: TRBJ1-1
length: 11
V: TRBV19
CDR3: ASRPSGLTEAF

J: TRBJ2-3
length: 12
V: TRBV4-3
CDR3: ASSRDRGQDTQY

J: TRBJ2-3
length: 10
V: TRBV29-1
CDR3: SARLAGDTQY

J: TRBJ1-1
length: 11
V: TRBV30
CDR3: AWRRFKNTEAF

J: TRBJ1-2
length: 12
V: TRBV6-5
CDR3: ASSTGGKSFGYT

J: TRBJ1-1
length: 14
V: TRBV7-9
CDR3: ASSLANWGPDTEAF

J: -
length: 13
V: TRBV7-9
CDR3: ASSEEPKGAYEQY

J: TRBJ1-1
length: 9
V: TRBV5-1
CDR3: ASRQGREAF

J: TRBJ1-1
length: 13
V: TRBV6-5
CDR3: ASTIEGTGVTEAF

J: TRBJ1-4
length: 14
V: TRBV27
CDR3: ASSSLTGGYSEKLF

J: TRBJ2-1
length: 16
V: TRBV5-1
CDR3: ASSLALLTSGGGNEQF

J: TRBJ2-1
length: 12
V: TRBV2
CDR3: ASSRLAPVYEQF

J: TRBJ1-4
length: 13
V: TRBV18
CDR3: ASSPLLSNQLQLF

J: TRBJ1-2
length: 14
V: TRBV5-4
CDR3: ASSAGVTPKAYGYT

J: TRBJ2-1
length: 12
V: TRBV6-1
CDR3: ASSEAQGNNEQF

J: TRBJ2-5
length: 15
V: TRBV18
CDR3: ASSPRGLAGGQETQY

J: TRBJ2-3
length: 14
V: TRBV6-5
CDR3: ASSLTQGGGTDTQY

J: TRBJ2-1
length: 17
V: TRBV11-2
CDR3: ASSPKIYGLAGGPGEQF

J: TRBJ2-7
length: 12
V: TRBV5-6
CDR3: ASSPRGNSYEQY

J: -
length: 15
V: TRBV5-8
CDR3: ASSPGVAGGPRYEQY

J: TRBJ1-5
length: 12
V: TRBV28
CDR3: ASSLLQGDQPQH